This T cell receptor beta chain derives from a study of blood T cells in healthy people across ages. The CDR3 consists of 16 residues. CDR1 is MDHEN, CDR2 SYDVKM, per germline. The ends were cut back, 6 bases at V and 7 bases at J, with 24 bases in the middle. Each donor gave roughly 9.1 milliliters of peripheral blood. The second PCR ran about 6 to 12 cycles with a sample-barcoded 5' primer and J-beta primers. Each cDNA molecule was tagged by a template-switch adaptor with 12 random nucleotides. TCRdb re-called the 5' RACE reads with MiXCR, one entry per CDR3 protein. The sample includes more than 650,000 distinct CDR3 sequences, around 25% of them seen just once. This sample also belongs to another study, concerning T cells of mothers and their children. In that study: Once extracted, all RNA went into cDNA synthesis at about 1.5 ug per 15 ul. Every mother supplied over 9 million TCR beta CDR3 reads and every child a few million.

This receptor was taken from a boy aged 5-17 years in good health. Sequences were obtained from blood. This chain links TRBV28 with TRBJ2-5, with D possibly TRBD1 on 5 matching bases. The CDR3 region is CASRNTRPLTGPTQYF. The CDR3 DNA is TGTGCCAGCAGAAACACCAGACCCCTCACAGGCCCGACCCAGTACTTC.